This T cell receptor (beta chain) comes out of a study of T-cell reconstitution after alpha-beta-depleted transplantation in children. CDR3 length equals 14 residues. The V and J ends lost 6 bases and 2 bases respectively, with 17 bases between them. Germline V CDR1 and CDR2: DFQATT, SNEGSKA (reference sequence). General study results and limits: Where some patients showed high TCRbeta diversity at day 60, it came from recipient T cells and thymic progenitors that had survived.

A library of TCRbeta sequences, prepared with unique molecular identifiers, was generated. TCRdb reprocessed the PCR reads via MiXCR and lists one record per CDR3 protein. In the table there are almost 250,000 distinct CDR3 sequences, about 26% of which are singletons. This clonotype was seen ten or more times. What it binds is unknown. The source was PBMCs, collected before TCRalphabeta/CD19-depleted stem cell transplant. The chain couples TRBV20-1 to TRBJ2-7, with D possibly TRBD2 on 6 matching bases. This receptor was taken from a girl aged 2 to 10 with Fanconi anemia, due to receive a stem cell transplant. For the CDR3, the DNA is TGCAGTGCCAGCGCGGCTAGCGCCCCCTACGAGCAGTACTTC. This gives the protein CSASAASAPYEQYF.